This is a list of T cell receptor beta chains from one sample in a study of OX40 agonist ivuxolimab in advanced cancers. Using immunoSEQ multiplex PCR, the repertoire was profiled, and TCRdb retains in-frame clones only, with some absent. The data contain around 84,000 clones, approximately 89% of them seen just once; the ten biggest clones take up 0.15% to 0.2%. Sequencing used CD4+ or CD8+ T cells sorted from blood, obtained in a trial of the OX40 agonist ivuxolimab. Every receptor here comes from an adult with an advanced solid tumor such as melanoma, head and neck, liver or kidney cancer. CDR3s include the opening cysteine and the closing phenylalanine or tryptophan. Fields, in order: J gene, D gene, V gene, clone size, CDR3 protein, CDR3 DNA. D genes are given only for firm matches. Not every row has a clone size; where given, it reads once, few, many or a size class.

TRBJ2-4,TRBD2,TRBV5-4,-,CASSARLAGENIQYF,TGTGCCAGCAGCGCCAGACTAGCGGGAGAAAACATTCAGTACTTC
TRBJ2-3,TRBD1,TRBV25-1,-,CASSEGTGPIDTQYF,TGTGCCAGCAGTGAAGGGACAGGCCCTATAGATACGCAGTATTTT
TRBJ1-2,TRBD1,TRBV2,-,CANDRDRDYGYTF,TGTGCCAACGACCGGGACAGGGACTATGGCTACACCTTC
TRBJ1-1,-,TRBV2,-,CASSRAMGAEAFF,TGTGCCAGCAGTCGGGCCATGGGGGCTGAAGCTTTCTTT
TRBJ2-5,-,TRBV5-1,-,CASSRLKKETQYF,TGCGCCAGCAGCCGCCTGAAAAAAGAGACCCAGTACTTC
TRBJ2-2,-,TRBV9,-,CASSVGPGELFF,TGTGCCAGCAGCGTAGGCCCCGGGGAGCTGTTTTTT
TRBJ2-7,TRBD2,TRBV6-1,-,CASSESGREGEQYF,TGTGCCAGCAGTGAATCGGGTAGGGAGGGGGAGCAGTACTTC
TRBJ1-1,TRBD1,TRBV19,-,CAIRQGARLANTEAFF,TGTGCCATCAGACAGGGGGCCCGACTCGCTAACACTGAAGCTTTCTTT
TRBJ2-4,-,TRBV5-1,-,CASSLGLAKNIQYF,TGCGCCAGCAGCTTGGGATTAGCCAAAAACATTCAGTACTTC
TRBJ2-3,-,TRBV6-5,once,CASSSRQPSTDTQYF,TGTGCCAGCAGTTCCCGACAGCCATCCACAGATACGCAGTATTTT
TRBJ2-7,TRBD1,TRBV19,-,CASSPTRQGPEQYF,TGTGCCAGTAGCCCGACCCGACAGGGTCCCGAGCAGTACTTC
TRBJ2-7,TRBD1,TRBV29-1,few,CSVVQGAYEQYF,TGCAGCGTTGTACAGGGGGCCTACGAGCAGTACTTC
TRBJ1-1,-,TRBV13,-,CASSYRGTNTEAFF,TGTGCCAGCAGCTACCGGGGGACGAACACTGAAGCTTTCTTT
TRBJ2-1,TRBD2,TRBV30,-,CASSRTSVDNEQFF,TGTGCCTCTTCTCGGACTAGCGTTGACAATGAGCAGTTCTTC
TRBJ2-1,-,TRBV28,-,CASSSPNRAFEQFF,TGTGCCAGCAGTTCACCGAACCGGGCCTTTGAGCAGTTCTTC
TRBJ2-7,TRBD1,TRBV14,-,CTSSQVRDRGEQYF,TGTACCAGCAGCCAAGTTCGGGACAGAGGCGAGCAGTACTTC
TRBJ2-7,TRBD2,TRBV28,-,CASSLVSGGEQYF,TGTGCCAGCAGTTTAGTTTCGGGAGGCGAGCAGTACTTC
TRBJ2-1,TRBD2,TRBV11-3,-,CASSQGLAGNHEQFF,TGTGCCAGCAGCCAAGGACTAGCGGGAAATCATGAGCAGTTCTTC
TRBJ2-7,-,TRBV5-1,-,CASSLYFSGYSSYEQYF,TGCGCCAGCAGCTTGTATTTCTCCGGATACTCCTCCTACGAGCAGTACTTC
TRBJ2-3,-,TRBV5-4,-,CASSSGGILSTDTQYF,TGTGCCAGCAGCTCCGGCGGGATTCTTAGCACAGATACGCAGTATTTT
TRBJ2-1,TRBD2,TRBV5-1,-,CASSSAGGSYNEQFF,TGCGCCAGCAGCTCAGCGGGAGGTTCCTACAATGAGCAGTTCTTC
TRBJ2-6,TRBD1,TRBV6-1,-,CASRTQGSGANVLTF,TGTGCCAGCAGAACACAGGGGTCTGGGGCCAACGTCCTGACTTTC
TRBJ1-4,TRBD1,TRBV5-4,-,CASNARDRGNEKLFF,TGTGCCAGCAACGCGAGGGACAGGGGAAATGAAAAACTGTTTTTT
TRBJ2-5,-,TRBV29-1,-,CSAGMKGWETQYF,TGCAGCGCTGGTATGAAGGGATGGGAGACCCAGTACTTC
TRBJ2-1,-,TRBV5-1,-,CASTGGLNEQFF,TGCGCCAGCACCGGGGGACTCAATGAGCAGTTCTTC
TRBJ1-3,-,TRBV9,-,CASSVFVTSSGNTIYF,TGTGCCAGCAGCGTATTTGTGACATCCTCTGGAAACACCATATATTTT
TRBJ2-7,-,TRBV14,-,CASSQDWPASYEQYF,TGTGCCAGCAGCCAAGATTGGCCAGCTTCCTACGAGCAGTACTTC
TRBJ2-1,TRBD2,TRBV5-4,-,CASSLGGLAGFNEQFF,TGTGCCAGCAGTTTGGGGGGACTAGCGGGATTTAATGAGCAGTTCTTC
TRBJ1-1,-,TRBV7-9,-,CASSPRGTENTEAFF,TGTGCCAGCAGCCCCAGGGGAACCGAAAACACTGAAGCTTTCTTT
TRBJ2-3,-,TRBV19,-,CASNHGVTDTQYF,TGTGCCAGTAACCATGGGGTCACAGATACGCAGTATTTT
TRBJ2-1,-,TRBV5-4,-,CASTHRLVGNEQFF,TGTGCCAGCACCCACCGACTAGTGGGCAATGAGCAGTTCTTC
TRBJ1-2,-,TRBV5-1,-,CASSPGGEIHGYTF,TGCGCCAGCAGCCCGGGCGGGGAAATCCATGGCTACACCTTC
TRBJ2-1,-,TRBV25-1,-,CASSERLNSYNEQFF,TGTGCCAGCAGTGAACGGCTGAACTCCTACAATGAGCAGTTCTTC
TRBJ2-2,TRBD1,TRBV2,-,CARGQGRGTGELFF,TGTGCCAGGGGACAGGGTCGAGGCACCGGGGAGCTGTTTTTT
TRBJ2-5,TRBD2,TRBV11-2,-,CASRIAGEETQYF,TGTGCCAGCAGGATAGCGGGGGAAGAGACCCAGTACTTC
TRBJ1-1,-,TRBV5-1,-,CASSLVAGGNTEAFF,TGCGCCAGCAGCTTGGTGGCTGGGGGTAACACTGAAGCTTTCTTT
TRBJ1-1,-,TRBV19,-,CASRGVGRMNTEAFF,TGTGCCAGTAGGGGGGTAGGTCGGATGAACACTGAAGCTTTCTTT
TRBJ2-4,TRBD1,TRBV5-1,-,CASSLYGQGNDKNIQYF,TGCGCCAGCAGCTTGTACGGACAGGGTAACGACAAAAACATTCAGTACTTC
TRBJ1-3,-,TRBV19,-,CASRRGQQHSGNTIYF,TGTGCCAGTCGAAGGGGACAACAACACTCTGGAAACACCATATATTTT
TRBJ1-5,TRBD1,TRBV2,-,CVSDRGPNQPQHF,TGTGTGTCGGACAGGGGGCCCAATCAGCCCCAGCATTTT
TRBJ2-2,TRBD2,TRBV5-4,-,CASSSGLAGERTGELFF,TGTGCCAGCAGCTCGGGACTAGCGGGAGAGAGAACCGGGGAGCTGTTTTTT
TRBJ2-1,-,TRBV10-1,once,CATHGDSNEQFF,TGCGCCACCCACGGGGACTCCAATGAGCAGTTCTTC
TRBJ2-7,TRBD2,TRBV7-8,-,CASSLGNREARRGEQYF,TGTGCCAGCAGCTTAGGGAATCGGGAGGCCCGTCGGGGCGAGCAGTACTTC
TRBJ2-2,TRBD2,TRBV28,-,CASSLPEYSGIGWTGELFF,TGTGCCAGCAGTTTACCGGAGTATAGCGGGATTGGGTGGACCGGGGAGCTGTTTTTT
TRBJ2-3,-,TRBV14,-,CASSPEMGPGTDTQYF,TGTGCCAGCAGCCCGGAAATGGGCCCCGGCACAGATACGCAGTATTTT
TRBJ2-2,-,TRBV5-4,-,CASSEQGPVGGELFF,TGTGCCAGCAGCGAACAGGGCCCCGTAGGCGGGGAGCTGTTTTTT